A selection of T cell receptor beta chains follows, all from one sample in a study of blood T cell repertoires in COVID-19. Sequencing was performed with immunoSEQ multiplex PCR; in TCRdb, only in-frame clones are kept and a portion is missing. The sample lists 190,000 or so clones, almost 85% seen once, with about 6.9% in the top ten. The sequencing input was peripheral blood. The receptor source for this set is a human donor with acute or convalescent COVID-19. The donor label of this sample is uncertain. CDR3s include the opening cysteine and the closing phenylalanine or tryptophan.

cdr3_aa | v_call | cdr3_length | j_call
CASSSGAGGTTNQPQHF | TRBV28 | 17 | TRBJ1-5
CASSLNDRAPEAFF | TRBV18 | 14 | TRBJ1-1
CASSTGVGNEQYF | TRBV7-2 | 13 | TRBJ2-7
CASSLTLGDTQYF | TRBV27 | 13 | TRBJ2-3
CASSQAGYGGTQYF | TRBV16 | 14 | TRBJ2-5
CASSPGIRDTQYF | TRBV7-9 | 13 | TRBJ2-3
CASSRTDRESYEQYF | TRBV27 | 15 | TRBJ2-7
CASWRQPGYGTEAFF | TRBV5-1 | 15 | TRBJ1-1
CASRTTNTEAFF | TRBV12-5 | 12 | TRBJ1-1
CASSRDLQGRAFF | TRBV27 | 13 | TRBJ1-1
CASSLTLAGGTGELFF | TRBV7-2 | 16 | TRBJ2-2
CATGQGGNEQFF | TRBV24-1 | 12 | TRBJ2-1
CASSSNRGRTEAFF | TRBV7-3 | 14 | TRBJ1-1
CAWSVLAGGETQYF | TRBV30 | 14 | TRBJ2-5
CASSLNTGTGGYTF | TRBV27 | 14 | TRBJ1-2
CASSMGQRTYEQYF | TRBV19 | 14 | TRBJ2-7
CASSLSGQGLTEAFF | TRBV5-1 | 15 | TRBJ1-1
CASSYRGGDFPYEQYF | TRBV6-6 | 16 | TRBJ2-7
CASSFWTGGNSPLHF | TRBV7-2 | 15 | TRBJ1-6
CASSLRDRGSYSNQPQHF | TRBV5-8 | 18 | TRBJ1-5
CAISGGASYTQYF | TRBV10-3 | 13 | TRBJ2-3
CASSSGLAGGPDTQYF | TRBV6-6 | 16 | TRBJ2-3
CASGLGGWGEQFF | TRBV12-5 | 13 | TRBJ2-1
CASSLEGQGADTQYF | TRBV7-3 | 15 | TRBJ2-3
CASSIDKTGTSGSTDTQYF | TRBV19 | 19 | TRBJ2-3
CASSLESSLHEQYF | TRBV7-9 | 14 | TRBJ2-7
CASTAGGYYGYTF | TRBV28 | 13 | TRBJ1-2